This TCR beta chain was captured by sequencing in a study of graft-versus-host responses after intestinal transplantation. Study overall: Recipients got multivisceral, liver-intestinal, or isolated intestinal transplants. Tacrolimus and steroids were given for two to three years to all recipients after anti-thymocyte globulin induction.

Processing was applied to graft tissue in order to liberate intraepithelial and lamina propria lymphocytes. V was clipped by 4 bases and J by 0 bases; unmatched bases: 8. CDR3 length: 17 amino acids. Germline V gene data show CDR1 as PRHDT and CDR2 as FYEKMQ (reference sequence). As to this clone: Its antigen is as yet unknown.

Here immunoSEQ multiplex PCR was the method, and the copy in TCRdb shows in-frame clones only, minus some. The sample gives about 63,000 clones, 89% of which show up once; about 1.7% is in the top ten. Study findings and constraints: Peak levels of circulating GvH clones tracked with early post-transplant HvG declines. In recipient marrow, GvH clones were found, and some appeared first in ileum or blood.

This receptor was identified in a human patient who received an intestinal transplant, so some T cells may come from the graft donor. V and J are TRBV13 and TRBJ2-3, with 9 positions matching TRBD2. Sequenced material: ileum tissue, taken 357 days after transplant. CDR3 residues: CASSSRGTSPSTDTQYF. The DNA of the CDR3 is TGTGCCAGCAGCTCAAGGGGGACTAGCCCTAGCACAGATACGCAGTATTTT.